This T cell receptor beta chain was found in a study of cytomegalovirus exposure and HLA in healthy donors. In germline, CDR1 is SGHAT, CDR2 FQNNGV. V gave up 6 bases and J gave up 3 bases, with 20 bases separating them. This CDR3 is 16 amino acids long. To note about this clone: The antigen remains unidentified.

The study ran its PCR with 60 Vbeta and 13 Jbeta primers. TCRdb's copy holds only in-frame clones and misses some; the assay was immunoSEQ multiplex PCR. The table records just over 150,000 clones, 80% of them present only once. Study-wide results and caveats: In an earlier analysis, about 87% or about 30%: the productive usage of most TCR beta V segments. Donors were assumed by presence/absence analyses to have roughly uniform sequencing depth.

This clonotype was sampled from a male donor in good health and CMV-seropositive. The sequenced sample was PBMCs. V usage is TRBV11-2 and J usage is TRBJ1-2; the D is unclear. The DNA of the CDR3 is TGTGCCAGCAGTTCTTTCCTTGCCCGAGGTGACTATGGCTACACCTTC. The encoded protein is CASSSFLARGDYGYTF.